A selection of T cell receptor beta chains follows, all from one sample in a study of human T cells and chemical hapten exposure. From the RACE reads, TCRdb called clonotypes with MiXCR, one entry per CDR3 protein. The data hold some 64,000 distinct CDR3 sequences, with 9.5% to 11% observed a single time. The source material was whole blood, sampled in connection with sensitization to the hapten diphenylcyclopropenone (DPC). These receptors came from a woman aged 25-40 years with alopecia areata. Some clones in this sample may be carry-over from other donors' samples. The CDR3 runs from the conserved cysteine through the conserved F or W. The D gene is left open where the match is weak. Size tells how often a clone was seen (once, few, many) or the class of an expanded clone, and some rows leave it out.

NA	TRBV7-9	many	TRBJ2-2	CASSPQGTGELFF	TGTGCCAGCAGCCCCCAGGGAACCGGGGAGCTGTTTTTT
NA	TRBV27	few	TRBJ1-1	CASRSLPTRPTEAFF	TGTGCCAGCAGGAGCCTGCCCACAAGACCCACTGAAGCTTTCTTT
TRBD1	TRBV5-4	few	TRBJ1-1	CASSVDRGYTEAFF	TGTGCCAGCAGCGTGGACAGGGGTTACACTGAAGCTTTCTTT
NA	TRBV10-3	few	TRBJ2-2	CAISESTDTGELFF	TGTGCCATCAGTGAGTCGACAGACACCGGGGAGCTGTTTTTT
NA	TRBV10-3	many	TRBJ1-1	CAIRSVGTEAFF	TGTGCCATCAGATCGGTGGGCACTGAAGCTTTCTTT
TRBD1	TRBV6-2/TRBV6-3	many	TRBJ1-5	CASSLPGQGTSYSNQPQHF	TGTGCCAGCAGTCTCCCGGGACAGGGCACAAGCTATAGCAATCAGCCCCAGCATTTT
NA	TRBV6-5	many	TRBJ1-6	CASSFDSRNSPLHF	TGTGCCAGCAGTTTCGACAGCCGTAATTCACCCCTCCACTTT
NA	TRBV6-2/TRBV6-3	few	TRBJ2-5	CASSYSDQLWAETQYF	TGTGCCAGCAGTTACTCGGATCAGTTGTGGGCAGAGACCCAGTACTTC
NA	TRBV7-9	few	TRBJ2-7	CASSPQGREGYEQYF	TGTGCCAGCAGCCCGCAGGGGCGGGAAGGATACGAGCAGTACTTC
NA	TRBV19	many	TRBJ1-2	CASTWGHYGYTF	TGTGCCAGTACATGGGGCCACTATGGCTACACCTTC
NA	TRBV5-6	NA	TRBJ1-3	CASSLGAAGNTIYF	TGTGCCAGCAGCTTGGGGGCGGCTGGAAACACCATATATTTT
NA	TRBV28	NA	TRBJ1-1	CASFTQPSNTEAFF	TGTGCCAGCTTTACTCAACCCAGTAACACTGAAGCTTTCTTT
TRBD2	TRBV30	NA	TRBJ2-4	CAWSLPTGKRGGAKNIQYF	TGTGCCTGGAGCCTCCCGACGGGGAAGCGGGGGGGAGCCAAAAACATTCAGTACTTC
NA	TRBV27	many	TRBJ2-1	CASSLSGESSYNEQFF	TGTGCCAGCAGTTTATCCGGGGAGAGCTCCTACAATGAGCAGTTCTTC
TRBD2	TRBV29-1	many	TRBJ2-4	CSVGLAGKNIQYF	TGCAGCGTTGGGCTAGCGGGCAAAAACATTCAGTACTTC
TRBD1	TRBV6-6	NA	TRBJ2-5	CASSPLRSGTGEETQYF	TGTGCCAGCAGTCCCCTCCGATCCGGGACAGGGGAAGAGACCCAGTACTTC